Listed here are 27 T cell receptor beta chains from one sample, sequenced in a study of identical twins (dated by TCRdb to 2016 to 2017). The library was obtained by 5' RACE. The data were produced on an Illumina HiSeq 2000. TCRdb itself trimmed the public reads at Q25 with fastp, ran MiXCR and retained productive beta chains. CDR3 protein duplicates are merged, each entry listing the most common genes and DNA. A total of 250,000 to 350,000 distinct CDR3 sequences appear in this sample, about 8.3% of them only once. Clones ranked in the top ten supply less than 2.5% of the sample. These data also featured in a second study, about yellow fever vaccine responses in identical twins.

Specimen: memory (CD45RO+) T cells sorted from blood. The sample's cell subset or site label is to be understood as: CD45RO+ enriched T cells. All receptors derive from a woman aged 18-35 years in good health.

The chain joins TRBV5-1 to TRBJ1-2, with 8 bases aligning to TRBD1. CDR1 is SGHRS, CDR2 YFSETQ, per germline. Germline trimming cut 4 bases from V and 4 bases from J; bases unmatched to any gene: 9. This CDR3 comprises 15 residues. In DNA, the CDR3 is TGCGCCAGCAGCCTGGGGGCCGGGACAGGCTATGGCTACACCTTC. Its translation: CASSLGAGTGYGYTF.

CDR3 amino acids: CASSEGQGLVDSEAFF. The DNA for the CDR3 is TGTGCCAGCAGTGAAGGGCAGGGACTCGTAGATTCTGAAGCTTTCTTT. This chain uses TRBV6-1 with TRBJ1-1; the D gene is possibly TRBD1 (5 bases). This CDR3 has 16 amino acids. Trimming took off 1 base at V and 6 bases at J, with 18 bases between the two ends. Germline CDR1 and CDR2: MNHNS and SASEGT.

This clonotype has a count of ten or more. The CDR3 sequence: CSVVGQDSYEQYV. CDR3 in DNA: TGCAGCGTTGTAGGACAGGACTCCTACGAGCAGTACGTC. The chain employs TRBV29-1 and TRBJ2-7; TRBD1 agrees at 7 bases. Germline loops: CDR1 SQVTM, CDR2 ANQGSEA. V lost 4 bases, J lost 0 bases, and 3 bases stayed unmatched. This CDR3 contains 13 residues.

This clonotype was seen many times. The V and J genes are TRBV18 and TRBJ2-2; TRBD1 is a possible D gene (6 bases). Trimming removed 0 bases from V and 7 bases from J, with 12 bases in between. The CDR3 is 15 amino acids. Germline lookup yields CDR1 KGHSH and CDR2 LQKENI. The CDR3 region has the DNA TGTGCCAGCTCACCACCCAGGGGCTCGAACGGGGAGCTGTTTTTT. As protein: CASSPPRGSNGELFF. Using reference TRBV18 and TRBJ2-2 for the parts outside the CDR3, the full variable domain is NAGVMQNPRHLVRRRGQEARLRCSPMKGHSHVYWYRQLPEEGLKFMVYLQKENIIDESGMPKERFSAEFPKEGPSILRIQQVVRGDSAAYFCASSPPRGSNGELFFGEGSRLTVL.

This clonotype was picked up a small number of times. The V and J genes are TRBV27 and TRBJ2-1; 10 bases agree with TRBD2. CDR3 length equals 15 residues. J lost 9 bases, V lost 0 bases, and 5 bases had no gene match. In germline, CDR1 is MNHEY, CDR2 SMNVEV (reference sequence). The CDR3: CASSLSSSGSTEQFF. The CDR3 DNA reads TGTGCCAGCAGTTTATCTTCTAGCGGGAGCACTGAGCAGTTCTTC.

This clonotype was found a few times. The chain joins TRBV11-2 to TRBJ2-3; 9 bases align to TRBD2. CDR3 length: 15 residues. The junction had 9 bases not matched to a gene; V was cut back by 0 bases and J by 11 bases. The germline CDR1 and CDR2 sequences are SGHAT and FQNNGV. This chain's CDR3 is CASSLEAAAGGGQYF. In DNA, the CDR3 is TGTGCCAGCAGCTTAGAAGCTGCTGCGGGGGGGGGGCAGTATTTT.

This clonotype was seen at least ten times. This rearrangement joins TRBV2 to TRBJ2-1; D ambiguous. Trimming stripped 1 base from V and 0 bases from J, with 13 bases between. From germline, CDR1 is SNHLY and CDR2 FYNNEI. This CDR3 is built from 17 residues. This chain's CDR3 is CASSEDYGRFSYNEQFF. The CDR3 DNA sequence: TGTGCCAGCAGTGAAGATTATGGTCGCTTCTCCTACAATGAGCAGTTCTTC.

The sample holds many counts of this clonotype. The J gene is TRBJ2-1, the V gene TRBV11-1; D ambiguous. Germline V gene data show CDR1 as SGHAT and CDR2 as FQDESV (reference sequence). This CDR3 contains 15 residues. Trimming pared 4 bases from V and 7 bases from J, leaving 17 bases between. The CDR3 sequence is CASSSPMALRNEQFF. The CDR3 DNA reads TGTGCCAGCAGCTCCCCTATGGCCCTACGAAATGAGCAGTTCTTC. Together with reference TRBV11-1 and TRBJ2-1, the CDR3 gives the full variable domain: EAEVAQSPRYKITEKSQAVAFWCDPISGHATLYWYRQILGQGPELLVQFQDESVVDDSQLPKDRFSAERLKGVDSTLKIQPAELGDSAMYLCASSSPMALRNEQFFGPGTRLTVL.

The gene calls are TRBV28 and TRBJ1-5, with 7 bases lining up with TRBD1. CDR1 MDHEN and CDR2 SYDVKM come from the germline V gene. CDR3 length equals 16 residues. Trimming cost V 5 bases and J 2 bases; bases outside gene matches: 9. The CDR3 here is CASSILRGPGNQPQHF. The CDR3 DNA reads TGTGCCAGCAGTATCCTTAGGGGGCCGGGCAATCAGCCCCAGCATTTT.

In its sample, this clonotype was seen many times. The rearrangement links TRBV27 to TRBJ2-7, with 8 bases lining up with TRBD1. This CDR3 is built from 12 residues. Germline CDR1 and CDR2: MNHEY and SMNVEV (reference sequence). J gave up 6 bases and V 7 bases, and 5 bases lay outside the gene matches. CDR3 nucleotide sequence: TGTGCCAGCACCTGGGACAGGCGCGAGCAGTACGTC. Translation: CASTWDRREQYV.

This clonotype was seen only a few times. The chain has TRBV25-1 and TRBJ1-5; a weak D match, TRBD1 (6 bases). V was trimmed by 3 bases and J by 1 base, leaving 10 bases between them. Germline V lookup: CDR1 MGHDK, CDR2 SYGVNS. This CDR3 has 15 amino acids. The CDR3 nucleotides read TGTGCCAGCAGTGAGTCTACAGGGAGCAATCAGCCCCAGCATTTT. Its translation is CASSESTGSNQPQHF.

The chain employs TRBV4-1 and TRBJ2-5, with unresolved D. The germline V gene encodes CDR1 MGHRA and CDR2 YSYEKL. The CDR3 covers 17 residues. V was cut by 1 base and J by 5 bases, with 20 bases left in between. The CDR3 bases are TGCGCCAGCAGCCAAGTCTGGATCCGGCCCTTTGTTGAGACCCAGTACTTC. It codes for CASSQVWIRPFVETQYF.

This clonotype was counted ten times or more. The J gene is TRBJ2-5, the V gene TRBV5-1; D ambiguous. V lost 4 bases to trimming and J lost 5 bases, with 12 bases between them. The CDR3 spans 13 residues. The germline V gene encodes CDR1 SGHRS and CDR2 YFSETQ. This CDR3 reads CASSLGYWETQYF. The CDR3 nucleotides read TGCGCCAGCAGCCTAGGATATTGGGAGACCCAGTACTTC. Filled out from reference TRBV5-1 and TRBJ2-5, the complete variable domain reads KAGVTQTPRYLIKTRGQQVTLSCSPISGHRSVSWYQQTPGQGLQFLFEYFSETQRNKGNFPGRFSGRQFSNSRSEMNVSTLELGDSALYLCASSLGYWETQYFGPGTRLLVL.

This clonotype was recorded many times. The rearrangement links TRBV3-1 to TRBJ2-5; 10 bases fit TRBD1. CDR3 length: 15 amino acids. J was trimmed by 5 bases and V by 3 bases; bases with no gene match: 6. Looked up from germline, CDR1 is LGHDT and CDR2 is YNNKEL (reference sequence). CDR3 protein: CASSHAGTGDETQYF. As DNA, the CDR3 is TGTGCCAGCAGCCACGCCGGGACAGGGGACGAGACCCAGTACTTC.

There are a few counts of this clonotype. The chain carries TRBV2 and TRBJ2-3; tentative D call: TRBD2 (5 bases). V lost 5 bases and J lost 2, with 11 bases in between. The CDR3 sequence is 14 residues long. CDR1 is SNHLY, CDR2 FYNNEI, per germline. CDR3 nucleotides: TGTGCCAGCAGTATAGCGTATACCACAGATACGCAGTATTTT. Residues: CASSIAYTTDTQYF. Using reference TRBV2 and TRBJ2-3 for the parts outside the CDR3, the full variable domain is EPEVTQTPSHQVTQMGQEVILRCVPISNHLYFYWYRQILGQKVEFLVSFYNNEISEKSEIFDDQFSVERPDGSNFTLKIRSTKLEDSAMYFCASSIAYTTDTQYFGPGTRLTVL.

The V gene is TRBV5-1, the J gene TRBJ2-3, with a weak D call TRBD2 (5 bases). The V and J ends lost 4 bases and 0 bases respectively, with 15 bases between them. This CDR3 has 16 amino acids. Looked up from germline, CDR1 is SGHRS and CDR2 is YFSETQ. CDR3 sequence (DNA): TGCGCCAGCAGCCTGGTCCCTAGCTACAGCACAGATACGCAGTATTTT. Residues: CASSLVPSYSTDTQYF.

This clonotype showed up just a few times. The gene calls are TRBV6-5 and TRBJ2-7; 8 positions agree with TRBD1. Unmatched junction bases numbered 13, after V lost 0 bases and J lost 12 bases. CDR1 is MNHEY, CDR2 SVGAGI, per germline. The CDR3 is made up of 15 amino acids. This CDR3 reads CASSYSTQGAGTGYV. CDR3 DNA sequence: TGTGCCAGCAGTTACTCGACTCAAGGGGCCGGGACAGGGTACGTC.

This clonotype was counted many times. The chain recombines TRBV7-3 with TRBJ2-1; D gene ambiguous. Trimming pared 3 bases from V and 5 bases from J, leaving 8 bases between. This CDR3 is 13 amino acids long. Germline CDR1 is SGHTA and CDR2 is FQGTGA. The CDR3 DNA sequence: TGTGCCAGCAGCTTGGGCGAAAACAATGAGCAGTTCTTC. This gives the protein CASSLGENNEQFF. Supplemented by reference TRBV7-3 and TRBJ2-1, the full variable domain reads GAGVSQTPSNKVTEKGKYVELRCDPISGHTALYWYRQSLGQGPEFLIYFQGTGAADDSGLPNDRFFAVRPEGSVSTLKIQRTERGDSAVYLCASSLGENNEQFFGPGTRLTVL.

This clonotype was picked up many times. The genes are TRBV7-3 and TRBJ2-3; 8 bases map to TRBD1. Germline lookup yields CDR1 SGHTA and CDR2 FQGTGA. Trimming took 9 bases from V and 3 from J; bases not matched to a gene: 5. CDR3 length: 13 residues. The CDR3 bases are TGTGCCAGTCCACAGGGGGAAACAGATACGCAGTATTTT. Translation gives CASPQGETDTQYF. Full variable domain (missing parts from reference TRBV7-3 and TRBJ2-3): GAGVSQTPSNKVTEKGKYVELRCDPISGHTALYWYRQSLGQGPEFLIYFQGTGAADDSGLPNDRFFAVRPEGSVSTLKIQRTERGDSAVYLCASPQGETDTQYFGPGTRLTVL.

This rearrangement joins TRBV28 to TRBJ2-7, with no clear D. Trimming pared 3 bases from V and 7 bases from J, leaving 10 bases between. The CDR3 extends over 12 amino acids. Per the germline V gene, CDR1 is MDHEN and CDR2 is SYDVKM. CDR3 region: CASSLGPQEQYF. In nucleotides, the CDR3 is TGTGCCAGCAGTTTGGGCCCTCAAGAGCAGTACTTC.

This clonotype was detected ten times or more. The rearrangement joins TRBV10-3 to TRBJ2-4; a possible D gene is TRBD2 (5 bases). The CDR3 contains 14 residues. V was trimmed by 4 bases and J by 2 bases, leaving 9 bases between them. CDR1 and CDR2 (germline): ENHRY, SYGVKD. CDR3 sequence (DNA): TGTGCCATCAGTGTGGAGGAGACCAAAAACATTCAGTACTTC. Translated: CAISVEETKNIQYF.

The CDR3 is CASSLVATVGNYEQFF. CDR3 DNA: TGTGCCAGCAGCTTAGTTGCGACAGTAGGAAATTATGAGCAGTTCTTC. J is TRBJ2-1 and V is TRBV11-2; the D gene is possibly TRBD1 (5 bases). V was trimmed by 1 base and J by 8 bases, leaving 18 bases between them. The CDR3 sequence is 16 residues long. Germline CDR1 is SGHAT and CDR2 is FQNNGV.

This clonotype was counted a few times. The rearrangement uses TRBV5-1 and TRBJ2-1, with TRBD2 matching over 8 bases. J gave up 8 bases and V 0 bases, and 10 bases lay outside the gene matches. This CDR3 spans 16 amino acids. Germline CDR1 and CDR2: SGHRS and YFSETQ. CDR3 sequence (DNA): TGCGCCAGCAGCTTGGGCGTCGGGGGGGCCATCCATGAGCAGTTCTTC. This sequence encodes CASSLGVGGAIHEQFF.

This clonotype was seen many times. The V and J genes are TRBV12-3 or TRBV12-4 and TRBJ2-1, with a weak D call TRBD2 (6 bases). This CDR3 has 17 amino acids. Trimming took 5 bases from V and 0 from J, leaving 17 bases between them. CDR3 in DNA: TGTGCCAGCAGTCCCACCCGGGGTAGCGGCTCCTACAATGAGCAGTTCTTC. This translates into CASSPTRGSGSYNEQFF.

The chain joins TRBV12-3 or TRBV12-4 to TRBJ2-1; possible D gene TRBD2, 6 bases. The V end lost 6 bases, the J end lost 8 bases, and 20 bases lay between the germline ends. The CDR3 runs to 15 residues. The CDR3 DNA reads TGTGCCAGCAGCCAGACTAGGGTGGTTGTATATGAGCAGTTCTTC. It codes for CASSQTRVVVYEQFF.

This clonotype was detected many times. The chain is built from TRBV2 and TRBJ2-2; 9 bases are shared with TRBD2. Germline V gives CDR1 SNHLY, CDR2 FYNNEI. J was trimmed by 2 bases and V by 8 bases; bases with no gene match: 6. This CDR3 region has 15 residues. The CDR3 spells CASGPRGGNTGELFF. The CDR3 nucleotides read TGTGCCAGCGGACCGCGGGGGGGTAACACCGGGGAGCTGTTTTTT.

This clonotype occurred a few times. The chain recombines TRBV28 with TRBJ2-1; D gene unclear. Germline V lookup: CDR1 MDHEN, CDR2 SYDVKM. The CDR3 has 12 amino acids. Trimming left V 8 bases short and J 3 bases short, with 8 bases between. The DNA for the CDR3 is TGTGCCAGCTTCCGAGTCTACAATGAGCAGTTCTTC. Encoded protein: CASFRVYNEQFF.